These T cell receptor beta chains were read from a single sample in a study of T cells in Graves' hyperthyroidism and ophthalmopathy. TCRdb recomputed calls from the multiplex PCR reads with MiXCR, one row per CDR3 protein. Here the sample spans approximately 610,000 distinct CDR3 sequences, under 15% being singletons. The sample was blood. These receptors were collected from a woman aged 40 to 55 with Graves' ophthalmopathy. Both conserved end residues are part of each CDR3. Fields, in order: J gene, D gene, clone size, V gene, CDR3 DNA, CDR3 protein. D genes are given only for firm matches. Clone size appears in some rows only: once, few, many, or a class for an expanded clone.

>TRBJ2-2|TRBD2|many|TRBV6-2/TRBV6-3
TGTGCCAGCAGGAGAGCGGGAGGTGCTTCATCTGGGGAGCTGTTTTTT
CASRRAGGASSGELFF
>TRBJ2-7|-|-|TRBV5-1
TGCGCCAGCAGCTTGGAGGCGATTGGGTACGAGCAGTACTTC
CASSLEAIGYEQYF
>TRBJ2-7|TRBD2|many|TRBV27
TGTGCCAGCAGTTTAGAGGTCGGGCCAGCGGGAGCGACCTACGAGCAGTACTTC
CASSLEVGPAGATYEQYF
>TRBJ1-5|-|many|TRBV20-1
TGCAGTGCTAGATCCCTCTTGGACCCGCATCAGCCCCAGCATTTT
CSARSLLDPHQPQHF
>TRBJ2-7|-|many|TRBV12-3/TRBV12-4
TGTGCCAGCAGTTCTGTCGGGGTCCTCTCCTACGAGCAGTACTTC
CASSSVGVLSYEQYF
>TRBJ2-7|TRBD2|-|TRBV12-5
TGTGCTAGTGGTTTGGGACCTCCTGGCGGGAGTTTTATCTTTCTGGCAGACGAGCAGTACTTC
CASGLGPPGGSFIFLADEQYF
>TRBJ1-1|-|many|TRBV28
TGTGCCAGCAGTACAACACTCTACACTGAAGCTTTCTTT
CASSTTLYTEAFF
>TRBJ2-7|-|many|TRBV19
TGTGCCAGTAAACTCCAGGGCACCTCCTACGAGCAGTACTTC
CASKLQGTSYEQYF
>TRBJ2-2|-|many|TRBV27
TGTGCCAGCAGTTTGGCAGGTCTTAACACCGGGGAGCTGTTTTTT
CASSLAGLNTGELFF
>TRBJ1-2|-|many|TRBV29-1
TGCAGCGTGAAGACACCGGGTAACTATGGCTACACCTTC
CSVKTPGNYGYTF
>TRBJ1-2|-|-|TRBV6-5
TGTGCCAGCAGTCACGGATCAGATGGCTACACCTTC
CASSHGSDGYTF
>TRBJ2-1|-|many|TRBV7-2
TGTGCCAGCAGCCTGCCCGGGACTGCCTACAATGAGCAGTTCTTC
CASSLPGTAYNEQFF
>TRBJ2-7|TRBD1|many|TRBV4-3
TGTGCCAGCAGCCCGCGGACAGGGGGGGACGAGCAGTACTTC
CASSPRTGGDEQYF
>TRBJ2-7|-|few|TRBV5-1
TGCGCCAGCAGTCGGGACCTTATGAACGAGCAGTACTTC
CASSRDLMNEQYF
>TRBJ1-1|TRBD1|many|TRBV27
TGTGCCAGCAGTGCAATACAGGGGTCCACTGAAGCTTTCTTT
CASSAIQGSTEAFF
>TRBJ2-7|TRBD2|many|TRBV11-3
TGTGCCAGCAGCACCAGCGGGAGGATCCAGTACGAGCAGTACTTC
CASSTSGRIQYEQYF
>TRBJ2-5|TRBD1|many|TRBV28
TGTGCCAGCAGTCGATTTGGACAGGGGGTCGGAGAGACCCAGTACTTC
CASSRFGQGVGETQYF
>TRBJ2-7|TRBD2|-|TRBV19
TGTGCCGGTAGTAAGTTGGCTAGCGGGAGAGGTAGCTACTACGAGCAGTACTTC
CAGSKLASGRGSYYEQYF
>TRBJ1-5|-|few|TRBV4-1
TGCGCCAGCAGCCAAGTGGGCGGCAGAGATCAGCCCCAGCATTTT
CASSQVGGRDQPQHF
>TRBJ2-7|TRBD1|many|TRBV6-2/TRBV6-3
TGTGCCAGCAGTTACTTCCAGGGGGCCGAGCAGTACTTC
CASSYFQGAEQYF
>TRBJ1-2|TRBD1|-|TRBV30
TGTGCCTGGAGTCTGGACAGGGACTATGGCTACACCTTC
CAWSLDRDYGYTF
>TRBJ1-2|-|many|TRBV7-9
TGTGCCAGCAGCTTAATCTCCGGCAACTATGGCTACACCTTC
CASSLISGNYGYTF
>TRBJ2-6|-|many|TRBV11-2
TGTGCCAGCAGCTTTGTAGGTCCGGGGGCCAACGTCCTGACTTTC
CASSFVGPGANVLTF